This TCR beta chain was obtained from a study of PD-1 blockade in classical Hodgkin lymphoma. Measured with immunoSEQ multiplex PCR; TCRdb has only the in-frame clones, and not every one. The data contain approximately 19,000 clones, 70% to 85% of them singletons. Exposure to brentuximab vedotin varied, and each patient had relapsed following autologous stem cell transplantation. Best responses included complete response and partial response; otherwise, the best response was progressive disease. Study results and limitations: The CD4+ diversity rise by C4D1 was clearest in complete responders. The causes of the repertoire differences, possibly disease activity or prior therapy, remain undefined. It was reported that newly diagnosed patients had less baseline TCR diversity than healthy donors.

For this clone: The antigen remains undetermined.

The CDR3 extends over 12 amino acids. Trimming stripped 6 bases from V and 7 bases from J, with 11 bases between. CDR1 is SNHLY, CDR2 FYNNEI, per germline. This receptor was taken from a human donor with classical Hodgkin lymphoma. Sequenced here: peripheral blood mononuclear cells (PBMCs), sampled before the second cycle of nivolumab. V gene TRBV2 combines with J gene TRBJ2-3; D is undetermined. The CDR3 DNA follows: TGTGCCAGCAGAGGGATGGGTAATACGCAGTATTTT. Residues: CASRGMGNTQYF.